What follows are 24 T cell receptor beta chains derived from one specimen sequenced in a study of T cells in Graves' hyperthyroidism and ophthalmopathy. TCR beta CDR3 regions were amplified from RNA transcripts. First-round RT-PCR of the TCR CDR3 relied on the HTBI primer set. MiXCR was run by TCRdb on the multiplex PCR reads, yielding one entry per CDR3 protein. The data contain hundreds of thousands of distinct CDR3 sequences, over 35% of them seen just once; the ten biggest clones take up approximately 10%. The specimen was blood. All receptors derive from a man between 18 and 35 years old with Graves' hyperthyroidism.

This clonotype was recorded a few times. The V call is TRBV11-2, the J call TRBJ2-2; D gene unclear. This CDR3 has 14 amino acids. Germline-derived CDR1 and CDR2 are SGHAT and FQNNGV. Trimming removed 3 bases from V and 5 bases from J, with 10 bases in between. The CDR3 is CASSFGPSTGELFF. CDR3 bases: TGTGCCAGCAGCTTCGGCCCGTCGACCGGGGAGCTGTTTTTT.

The V call is TRBV7-6, the J call TRBJ1-5; weak D call: TRBD1 (6 bases). V lost 3 bases and J lost 6, with 18 bases in between. Germline loops: CDR1 SGHVS, CDR2 FNYEAQ. The CDR3 covers 16 residues. The CDR3 DNA sequence: TGTGCCAGCAGCTTGGAGGGGGGGGGGGCGCGTCAGCCCCAGCATTTT. It encodes CASSLEGGGARQPQHF.

The genes are TRBV10-3 and TRBJ2-7; 7 bases fit TRBD1. The junction had 7 bases not matched to a gene; V was cut back by 3 bases and J by 2 bases. This CDR3 has 15 residues. CDR1 is ENHRY and CDR2 is SYGVKD in the germline V gene. The CDR3 coding sequence is TGTGCCATCAGTGACTTGGGTAGGGGGCCCTACGAGCAGTACTTC. Encoded protein: CAISDLGRGPYEQYF.

This clonotype has only a few counts. The chain employs TRBV20-1 and TRBJ2-5, with D possibly TRBD1 on 6 matching bases. CDR1 and CDR2 (germline): DFQATT, SNEGSKA (reference sequence). Trimming stripped 3 bases from V and 4 bases from J, with 15 bases between. The CDR3 loop spans 14 amino acids. The CDR3: CSARGDRTVETQYF. The DNA of the CDR3 is TGCAGTGCTAGGGGGGACCGGACAGTAGAGACCCAGTACTTC.

The rearrangement joins TRBV6-6 to TRBJ1-2; TRBD1 is a possible D gene (5 bases). This CDR3 is 15 amino acids long. Trimming took off 7 bases at V and 5 bases at J, with 20 bases between the two ends. CDR1 is MNHNY and CDR2 is SVGAGI in the germline V gene (reference sequence). The CDR3 region is CASIGPTGGGYGYTF. In nucleotides, the CDR3 is TGTGCCAGCATCGGCCCAACAGGTGGGGGATATGGCTACACCTTC.

This clonotype came up once. CDR3 sequence: CASPRGTASYEQYF. CDR3 in DNA: TGTGCCAGCCCGCGAGGGACAGCCTCCTACGAGCAGTACTTC. The genes are TRBV11-1 and TRBJ2-7; 7 positions agree with TRBD1. V gave up 8 bases and J gave up 0 bases; unmatched junction bases: 7. Germline V lookup: CDR1 SGHAT, CDR2 FQDESV (reference sequence). This CDR3 region has 14 residues.

This clonotype appeared a few times. The V and J genes are TRBV7-2 and TRBJ2-7; 10 bases match TRBD2. The ends lost 4 bases at V and 6 bases at J; junction bases unmatched: 15. Germline V lookup: CDR1 SGHTA, CDR2 FQGNSA. This CDR3 is built from 17 residues. CDR3 protein: CASSSEGWTSGSLEQYF. CDR3 DNA: TGTGCCAGCAGCTCCGAGGGCTGGACTAGCGGTTCCCTCGAGCAGTACTTC.

With respect to this clonotype: An end of the junction does not agree with germline; a read error may underlie this. The chain joins TRBV25-1 to TRBJ2-5; TRBD2 aligns across 11 bases. The germline gives CDR1 MGHDK, CDR2 SYGVNS. The CDR3 runs to 19 residues. Here the CDR3 reads CASSRPGGASGGLRETQYF. In nucleotides, the CDR3 is TGCGCCAGCAGCCGCCCAGGAGGGGCTAGCGGGGGGCTACGGGAGACCCAGTACTTC. The full variable domain, rest sourced from reference TRBV25-1 and TRBJ2-5, is EADIYQTPRYLVIGTGKKITLECSQTMGHDKMYWYQQDPGMELHLIHYSYGVNSTEKGDLSSESTVSRIRTEHFPLTLESARPSHTSQYLCASSRPGGASGGLRETQYFGPGTRLLVL.

This chain uses TRBV25-1 with TRBJ1-1, with a weak D call TRBD1 (5 bases). Trimming took off 7 bases at V and 3 bases at J, with 12 bases between the two ends. The CDR3 loop spans 13 amino acids. CDR1 and CDR2 (germline): MGHDK, SYGVNS. The chain's CDR3 is CASNFDSHTEAFF. The DNA for the CDR3 is TGTGCCAGCAACTTTGACAGCCACACTGAAGCTTTCTTT.

This clonotype was picked up many times. The chain couples TRBV10-2 to TRBJ1-2, with D perhaps TRBD1 (6 bases). CDR3 length: 13 amino acids. Trimming stripped 3 bases from V and 2 bases from J, with 7 bases between. In germline, CDR1 is WSHSY, CDR2 SAAADI. DNA for the CDR3: TGCGCCAGCAGTGACAGGGGAAACTATGGCTACACCTTC. Translation: CASSDRGNYGYTF.

The J gene is TRBJ2-7, the V gene TRBV29-1; D not certain. The germline V and J ends were trimmed by 4 bases and 4 bases, with 8 bases remaining between them. Germline CDR1 is SQVTM and CDR2 is ANQGSEA. This CDR3 has 11 amino acids. The DNA for the CDR3 is TGCAGCGTTGGAGACCTTTACGAGCAGTACTTC. It yields the protein CSVGDLYEQYF.

The V and J genes are TRBV4-1 and TRBJ1-1, with a possible D match to TRBD1 (5 bases). V was cut by 2 bases and J by 2 bases, with 12 bases left in between. This CDR3 has 15 amino acids. The V gene's germline CDR1 is MGHRA and CDR2 YSYEKL. The CDR3 spells CASSQQRGANTEAFF. The CDR3 DNA sequence: TGCGCCAGCAGCCAACAACGTGGGGCTAACACTGAAGCTTTCTTT.

This clonotype was detected a few times. The V gene is TRBV5-4, the J gene TRBJ1-1, with D unclear. In germline, CDR1 is SGHNT, CDR2 YYREEE (reference sequence). Trimming pared 0 bases from V and 5 bases from J, leaving 14 bases between. The CDR3 has 15 residues. CDR3 residues: CASSLALGIETEAFF. CDR3 sequence (DNA): TGTGCCAGCAGCTTGGCCTTGGGGATAGAGACTGAAGCTTTCTTT.

The genes are TRBV6-5 and TRBJ1-1; D gene unclear. V was pared by 2 bases and J by 4 bases, with 11 bases between. This CDR3 has 14 residues. Germline-derived CDR1 and CDR2 are MNHEY and SVGAGI. The CDR3 region is CASSYAGSPTEAFF. The DNA for the CDR3 is TGTGCCAGCAGTTACGCCGGGAGCCCCACTGAAGCTTTCTTT.

There are a few counts of this clonotype. The chain uses TRBV29-1 and TRBJ1-5; 8 nucleotides agree with TRBD1. J was trimmed by 0 bases and V by 5 bases; bases with no gene match: 6. The CDR3 is made up of 15 amino acids. Per the germline V gene, CDR1 is SQVTM and CDR2 is ANQGSEA. The CDR3 spells CSVKQGESSNQPQHF. DNA for the CDR3: TGCAGCGTTAAACAGGGGGAGAGTAGCAATCAGCCCCAGCATTTT.

This chain links TRBV10-2 with TRBJ1-1; D is possibly TRBD1 (5 bases). This CDR3 contains 14 residues. V dropped 6 bases and J dropped 3 bases, with 14 bases sitting between them. The germline CDR1 and CDR2 sequences are WSHSY and SAAADI. The CDR3 here is CASSLGREYTEAFF. The CDR3 region has the DNA TGCGCCAGCAGCCTGGGCAGGGAGTACACTGAAGCTTTCTTT.

This clonotype has just a few counts. CDR3 DNA: TGCAGTGCCAACCCGGAAAGGCTAGCGCTGTCCTACGAGCAGTACTTC. As protein: CSANPERLALSYEQYF. J is TRBJ2-7 and V is TRBV20-1, with D perhaps matching TRBD2 (6 bases). V gave up 6 bases and J gave up 1 base, with 22 bases separating them. Per germline, CDR1 DFQATT and CDR2 SNEGSKA (reference sequence). The CDR3 is made up of 16 amino acids.

The gene calls are TRBV9 and TRBJ2-5; 10 bases are a match to TRBD1. The CDR3 runs to 15 residues. With V trimmed by 0 bases and J by 4 bases, 3 bases remained unmatched. Germline V CDR1 and CDR2: SGDLS, YYNGEE. DNA for the CDR3: TGTGCCAGCAGCGTAGAGGGACAGGGGTCAGAGACCCAGTACTTC. It yields the protein CASSVEGQGSETQYF.

The chain employs TRBV29-1 and TRBJ2-7; 7 bases line up with TRBD1. Losses at the gene ends were 4 bases for V and 2 bases for J; bases not matched to a gene: 5. The germline V gene encodes CDR1 SQVTM and CDR2 ANQGSEA. The CDR3 runs 13 residues. CDR3 sequence (DNA): TGCAGCGTTGTAGGGACAGAGACCTACGAGCAGTACTTC. Protein: CSVVGTETYEQYF.

This rearrangement joins TRBV2 to TRBJ1-6; tentatively, D is TRBD1 (5 bases). The ends were cut back, 8 bases at V and 3 bases at J, with 11 bases in the middle. This CDR3 comprises 14 residues. Germline CDR1 SNHLY, CDR2 FYNNEI. For the CDR3, the DNA is TGTGCCAGCGGTGTGGGGCTCTATAATTCACCCCTCCACTTT. It translates to CASGVGLYNSPLHF.

This clonotype was recorded a few times. The rearrangement joins TRBV10-3 to TRBJ1-5; 9 bases agree with TRBD1. The CDR3 spans 14 residues. Germline V lookup: CDR1 ENHRY, CDR2 SYGVKD. V shed 5 bases, J shed 4 bases, and the junction held 3 bases outside the gene matches. The CDR3 region is CAISMGQGNQPQHF. DNA of the CDR3: TGTGCCATCAGTATGGGACAGGGAAATCAGCCCCAGCATTTT.

About this clonotype itself: A junction end diverges from the germline sequence, so it may reflect a read error. This chain connects TRBV11-2 to TRBJ1-3, with 8 bases aligning to TRBD1. This CDR3 contains 14 residues. Germline V gene data show CDR1 as SGHAT and CDR2 as FQNNGV. In DNA, the CDR3 is TGCGCCAGCAGCCAGGACAGGGCTCGAAACACCATATATTTT. It yields the protein CASSQDRARNTIYF.

This clonotype showed up many times. The rearrangement links TRBV2 to TRBJ2-2; D ambiguous. This CDR3 spans 14 amino acids. V gave up 6 bases and J gave up 2 bases, with 10 bases separating them. Per germline, CDR1 SNHLY and CDR2 FYNNEI. CDR3 amino acids: CASRIQRNTGELFF. CDR3 nucleotide sequence: TGTGCCAGCAGGATACAGCGTAACACCGGGGAGCTGTTTTTT.

This clonotype has a handful of counts. The rearrangement joins TRBV3-1 to TRBJ1-1, with D possibly being TRBD1 (5 bases). The CDR3 is 11 residues long. From germline, CDR1 is LGHDT and CDR2 YNNKEL (reference sequence). Trimming removed 5 bases from V and 10 bases from J, with 11 bases in between. CDR3 loop: CASSWGTRAFF. CDR3 bases: TGTGCCAGCAGCTGGGGGACCCGAGCTTTCTTT.